A single T cell receptor (beta chain) is shown here with its context. The sample originates from a study of T cells expressing NK-cell markers. Study as a whole: Sorted CD3+CD56+NKG2C+, CD3+CD56+NKG2C- and CD3+CD56-NKG2C+ T-cell subsets were beta-chain profiled.

The CDR3 sequence is 13 residues long. From germline, CDR1 is SGHRS and CDR2 YFSETQ. TCRdb reprocessed the 5' RACE reads, keeping one entry per CDR3 protein, no DNA. The sample's table shows around 470,000 distinct CDR3 sequences. This chain connects TRBV5-1 to TRBJ2-1; TCRdb's D call of TRBD2 is untestable without DNA. The sample consisted of blood T cells: a sorted CD56 or NKG2C T cell subset, CD4+ or CD8+ T cells, or bulk PBMC T cells (not recorded which). The sequence came from a woman between 50 and 59 years old in good health. The chain's CDR3 is CASRIAAYNEQFF. The full variable domain, with the rest looked up from reference TRBV5-1 and TRBJ2-1, is KAGVTQTPRYLIKTRGQQVTLSCSPISGHRSVSWYQQTPGQGLQFLFEYFSETQRNKGNFPGRFSGRQFSNSRSEMNVSTLELGDSALYLCASRIAAYNEQFFGPGTRLTVL.